The source of this TCR beta chain is a study of shared clonotypes between healthy human individuals. This CDR3 is built from 15 residues. Germline V gene sequence: CDR1 SGHKS, CDR2 YYEKEE (reference sequence). V lost 3 bases and J lost 1, with 13 bases in between. Notes on the study in general: Owing to a small donor count, the genetic and exposure-history diversity represented was limited. Sequencing depth was expected to influence donor clonotype sharing.

HIV-negative, healthy adults without recent acute infections or vaccinations were the donors. Each sample came from a Caucasian adult donor living in Nashville, Tennessee. Using immunoSEQ multiplex PCR, the repertoire was profiled, and TCRdb retains in-frame clones only, with some absent. This table holds some 510,000 clones, 79% found once. About this clone: Its specificity is unknown.

This chain joins TRBV5-5 and TRBJ1-2; possible D gene TRBD1, 6 bases. Sequencing was done on a sample of PBMCs. The sequence was collected from a woman in her 40s in good health. Some clones in this sample may be carry-over from other donors' samples. The chain's CDR3 is CASSSQTGLNYGYTF. The DNA for the CDR3 is TGTGCCAGCAGCTCGCAGACAGGCCTTAACTATGGCTACACCTTC.